These T cell receptor beta chains were read from a single sample in a study of cytomegalovirus exposure and HLA in healthy donors. Using immunoSEQ multiplex PCR, the repertoire was profiled, and TCRdb retains in-frame clones only, with some absent. In the table there are approximately 150,000 clones, roughly 78% of which are singletons. The specimen was PBMCs. The origin of the receptors is a female donor in good health and CMV-seronegative. Both conserved end residues are trimmed from each CDR3. The order of the fields is CDR3 length, J gene, V gene, D gene, CDR3 protein. A D gene is named only where the DNA matches it firmly.

15,TRBJ1-4,TRBV10-3,TRBD1,AISESNRGGINEKLF
13,TRBJ2-1,TRBV25-1,TRBD1,ASSETGVLSNEQF
14,TRBJ2-1,TRBV4-1,TRBD2,ASSQDPGGRWDEQF
13,TRBJ1-5,TRBV19,NA,ASSIMGARNQPQH
11,TRBJ1-3,TRBV19,NA,ATQGMSGNTIY
15,TRBJ2-7,TRBV5-1,TRBD2,ASSLRPTGGFSYEQY
11,TRBJ2-5,TRBV5-1,NA,ASSRQPQETQY
12,TRBJ1-2,TRBV28,TRBD1,ASRSPGQAYGYT
12,TRBJ1-2,TRBV2,NA,ASSAETSNYGYT
13,TRBJ2-2,TRBV5-8,TRBD1,ASRRDRADGGELF
12,TRBJ2-3,TRBV11-1,TRBD1,ASSPGQGRDTQY
13,TRBJ2-7,TRBV6-5,TRBD2,ASRRTSGTSYEQY
13,TRBJ1-5,TRBV27,NA,ASSLGGDGNQPQH
12,TRBJ2-7,TRBV7-9,NA,ASSPPDGDYEQY
12,TRBJ1-6,TRBV6-5,TRBD1,AVGGQGDNSPLH
12,TRBJ2-7,TRBV6-7,TRBD1,AKFRDRVFYEQY
13,TRBJ2-7,TRBV11-2,TRBD2,ASSLIAGGAYEQY
13,TRBJ2-1,TRBV5-6,TRBD2,ASSLSATTSDEQF
12,TRBJ1-2,TRBV5-1,TRBD1,ASSRTGGGYGYP
12,TRBJ2-5,TRBV5-4,TRBD2,ASSSGGARETQY
13,TRBJ2-2,TRBV7-2,TRBD2,AGSLAGGGIGELF
13,TRBJ1-2,TRBV4-3,NA,ASSPQVGLGGGYT
14,TRBJ2-2,TRBV27,NA,ASTWVLARSSGELF
12,TRBJ1-1,TRBV5-1,NA,ASSSGQGFTEAF
10,TRBJ1-2,TRBV30,NA,AWSRGNYGYT
13,TRBJ1-5,TRBV7-2,NA,ASSLAGRGNQPQH
13,TRBJ2-1,TRBV6-1,TRBD2,ASSSRLAGPNEQF
12,TRBJ1-3,TRBV7-2,NA,ASSLLLRGNTIY
13,TRBJ1-2,TRBV4-1,TRBD1,ASSHPGQMNYGYT
11,TRBJ2-2,TRBV5-1,NA,ASSLGDTGELF
13,TRBJ1-4,TRBV15,NA,ATSSLRGGYEKLF